This T cell receptor beta chain was documented in a study of shared clonotypes between healthy human individuals. General study points: With few donors, the genetic and exposure-history diversity represented was limited.

This CDR3 comprises 15 residues. Per germline, CDR1 MGHRA and CDR2 YSYEKL. Trimming took 4 bases from V and 6 from J, leaving 15 bases between them. Only CD45RO-negative cells positively selected for CCR7 counted as naive CD8 cells, so terminally differentiated effector memory CD45RA+ cells were excluded. With regard to this clone: The target antigen is unknown.

Profiling relied on immunoSEQ multiplex PCR, and the TCRdb table lists in-frame clones only, not all of them. The repertoire holds about 590,000 clones, with roughly 95% as singletons. The sample was naive CD8+ T cells sorted from blood. This rearrangement joins TRBV4-1 to TRBJ1-4; the D gene is possibly TRBD1 (5 bases). The sequence was obtained from a woman in her twenties or thirties in good health. CDR3 bases: TGCGCCAGCAGCCCTTGGGGGGTGGGGGATGAAAAACTGTTTTTT. It codes for CASSPWGVGDEKLFF.